A selection of T cell receptor beta chains follows, all from one sample in a study of blood T cell repertoires in COVID-19. Produced via immunoSEQ multiplex PCR; TCRdb's table is partial and in-frame only. The sample yields some 220,000 clones, around four fifths seen once. Sequences were obtained from peripheral blood. Every receptor here comes from a woman aged 55-69 years who had recovered from COVID-19. Both conserved end residues are part of each CDR3. A D gene is named only where the DNA matches it firmly. Clone size, where shown, is once, few, many, or a class for clones that have expanded.

d_call j_call clone_size v_call cdr3_nt cdr3_aa
TRBD2 TRBJ2-7 - TRBV27 TGTGCCAGCAGAACGGGGGGGCGGGGGGCTTACGAGCAGTACTTC CASRTGGRGAYEQYF
TRBD1 TRBJ1-3 - TRBV30 TGTGCCTGGAGTGTGATGTCGACAGGGGGCTTCACCATATATTTT CAWSVMSTGGFTIYF
- TRBJ1-5 - TRBV6-5 TGTGCCAGCAGTACTCACAGGGATCTATCGCCCCAGCATTTT CASSTHRDLSPQHF
- TRBJ1-5 - TRBV6-5 TGTGCCAGCAGTCATAGCAATCAGCCCCAGCATTTT CASSHSNQPQHF
TRBD2 TRBJ2-1 few TRBV2 TGTGCCAGCAGTGAACTTAGCGGGCCGGTCAATGAGCAGTTCTTC CASSELSGPVNEQFF
- TRBJ1-1 few TRBV6-5 TGTGCCAGCAGTTACTGGGGGAGGGACACTGAAGCTTTCTTT CASSYWGRDTEAFF
- TRBJ1-5 - TRBV30 TGTGCCTGGAGCCGGGACATTGGGAATCAGCCCCAGCATTTT CAWSRDIGNQPQHF
- TRBJ1-1 - TRBV6-5 TGTGCCAGCAGTTCCGGTTCCATAGCTTTCTTT CASSSGSIAFF
- TRBJ1-2 - TRBV5-6 TGTGCCACGTCAGCGGGCAGTCATGGCTACACCTTC CATSAGSHGYTF
- TRBJ1-2 - TRBV6-5 TGTGCCAGCAGTAATCCGGTCGAGGCTGAAGTAGGCTACACCTTC CASSNPVEAEVGYTF
- TRBJ1-1 - TRBV4-1 TGCGCCAGCAGCCAGGCGCGGGTGAACACTGAAGCTTTCTTT CASSQARVNTEAFF
- TRBJ2-5 once TRBV21-1 TGTGCCAGCAGCAAAGCCGACAGGGGAGTAGGTGAGACCCAGTACTTC CASSKADRGVGETQYF
- TRBJ2-1 - TRBV7-3 TGTGCCAGCAGCTTAGATGGGGGCCAAGGCAATGAGCAGTTCTTC CASSLDGGQGNEQFF
- TRBJ2-1 - TRBV6-1 TGTGCCAGCAGTGAAGCGGCTGGTCAGGGGGGTGAGCAGTTCTTC CASSEAAGQGGEQFF
- TRBJ2-3 - TRBV2 TGTGCCAGCAACAGGTATAGCACAGATACGCAGTATTTT CASNRYSTDTQYF
TRBD1 TRBJ1-4 once TRBV5-1 TGCGCCAGCAGCTGGGGACAGGGGGCATCTAATGAAAAACTGTTTTTT CASSWGQGASNEKLFF
TRBD2 TRBJ2-3 - TRBV7-6 TGTGCCAGCAGCTTAGGGACTAGCCGTAGCACAGATACGCAGTATTTT CASSLGTSRSTDTQYF
TRBD1 TRBJ1-5 - TRBV19 TGTGCCAGTAGTATCGCACAGGGGTTTGCCAAACGTCAGCCCCAGCATTTT CASSIAQGFAKRQPQHF
TRBD2 TRBJ2-1 - TRBV18 TGTGCCAGCTCACCGGCCCTAGCGGGGGGGAAAGAGAGCTCCTACAATGAGCAGTTCTTC CASSPALAGGKESSYNEQFF
TRBD1 TRBJ2-7 - TRBV9 TGTGCCAGCAGCGTAACAACCGGGACAGTCTACGAGCAGTACTTC CASSVTTGTVYEQYF
- TRBJ1-5 - TRBV2 TGTGCCAGTCGGGGGGCAGAGCTGAATCAGCCCCAGCATTTT CASRGAELNQPQHF
- TRBJ2-2 - TRBV5-1 TGCGCCAGCACGTACACCGGGGAGCTGTTTTTT CASTYTGELFF
- TRBJ1-1 few TRBV5-7 TGTGCCAGCCCCAATTTGCTCACCGGGGGATTCACTGAAGCTTTCTTT CASPNLLTGGFTEAFF
TRBD1 TRBJ1-5 - TRBV6-2/TRBV6-3 TGTGCCAGCAGCTCCGGGACAGGGGCCCCTCAGCCCCAGCATTTT CASSSGTGAPQPQHF
- TRBJ2-1 - TRBV2 TGTGCCAGCAGAGGTAGTTCGGGGAACTCGAGGAATGAGCAGTTCTTC CASRGSSGNSRNEQFF
- TRBJ2-7 - TRBV30 TGTGCCTGGAGTCGAGGTTCAGACTACGAGCAGTACTTC CAWSRGSDYEQYF
TRBD1 TRBJ2-1 - TRBV2 TGTGCCAGCAGTTATGATTCGGGACAGGACAATGAGCAGTTCTTC CASSYDSGQDNEQFF
TRBD1 TRBJ1-2 few TRBV9 TGTGCCAGCAGCGTAGGACAGGGGAACTATGGCTACACCTTC CASSVGQGNYGYTF
- TRBJ1-2 - TRBV6-5 TGTGCCAGCAGTTACGAGTCGGCGGCTCACTATGGCTACACCTTC CASSYESAAHYGYTF
TRBD1 TRBJ1-4 - TRBV12-5 TGTGCTAGTGGTTCAACCCTGCCGGGACAGGGGTATGAAAAACTGTTTTTT CASGSTLPGQGYEKLFF
- TRBJ1-5 - TRBV10-3 TGTGCCTCCCTTTCCCAAGCGGGTCAGCCCCAGCATTTT CASLSQAGQPQHF
- TRBJ1-1 - TRBV6-5 TGTGCCGGCAGAGCAGGCGGGGGGAACACTGAAGCTTTCTTT CAGRAGGGNTEAFF
TRBD1 TRBJ1-2 few TRBV19 TGTGCCACCCGGGGACAGGGCTATAACTATGGCTACACCTTC CATRGQGYNYGYTF
TRBD1 TRBJ2-1 once TRBV7-9 TGTGCCAGCAGCTTAGGAGGGGGCTATACCGACAATGAGCAGTTCTTC CASSLGGGYTDNEQFF
TRBD1 TRBJ1-2 - TRBV2 TGTGCCAGCAGTGAGATAGGACAGGGCTATGGCTACACCTTC CASSEIGQGYGYTF
- TRBJ1-1 - TRBV5-1 TGCGCCAGCAGCCCACCGGGGGCCGGGGGGACTGAAGCTTTCTTT CASSPPGAGGTEAFF
- TRBJ1-6 - TRBV3-1/TRBV3-2 TGTGCCAGCAGCCGGGCGGGGGGGCTTGTCGATTCACCCCTCCACTTT CASSRAGGLVDSPLHF
- TRBJ2-3 - TRBV13 TGTGCCAGCAGCTTAGGCCTGAGGGCCCGTTTCTTTGGAGATACGCAGTATTTT CASSLGLRARFFGDTQYF
TRBD1 TRBJ1-2 - TRBV9 TGTGCCAGCAGCGGACAGGGGGCCACTAACTATGGCTACACCTTC CASSGQGATNYGYTF
TRBD1 TRBJ2-3 once TRBV5-4 TGTGCCAGCAGTAACTACAGGGGAGATACGCAGTATTTT CASSNYRGDTQYF
TRBD1 TRBJ1-1 - TRBV2 TGTGCCAAGACAGGGGGGAACACTGAAGCTTTCTTT CAKTGGNTEAFF
TRBD2 TRBJ2-5 - TRBV6-2/TRBV6-3 TGTGCCAGCAGTTACTTAAGCGGGGGGGCGTTGACCCAGTACTTC CASSYLSGGALTQYF
TRBD2 TRBJ2-5 - TRBV7-3 TGTGCCAGCGGGAGGGAGAGGTCAGAGACCCAGTACTTC CASGRERSETQYF
- TRBJ1-2 - TRBV7-9 TGTGCCAGCAGCCCCGGGTTCCAGAGGGGCTACACCTTC CASSPGFQRGYTF
TRBD1 TRBJ2-7 - TRBV23-1 TGCGCCAGCAGTCGACCGCCCACGGGGACAGTCTACGAGCAGTACTTC CASSRPPTGTVYEQYF
TRBD1 TRBJ1-5 - TRBV7-2 TGTGCCAGCAGCTACCCGACAGGGGACCAGCCCCAGCATTTT CASSYPTGDQPQHF
TRBD2 TRBJ2-1 - TRBV7-2 TGTGCCAGCAGCTTAGTTAGCGGGGGGGCCCGGGATGAGCAGTTCTTC CASSLVSGGARDEQFF
TRBD1 TRBJ2-1 - TRBV4-1 TGCGCCAGCAGCCAAGCCGCCTTCCGACAGGGGACCTCCTACAATGAGCAGTTCTTC CASSQAAFRQGTSYNEQFF
- TRBJ1-5 few TRBV4-1 TGCGCCAGCAGCCAAGAGGACGGACAAAGCAATCAGCCCCAGCATTTT CASSQEDGQSNQPQHF
- TRBJ1-2 - TRBV10-3 TGTGCCATCAGCCGGACAGAGACTACTAACTATGGCTACACCTTC CAISRTETTNYGYTF
- TRBJ1-2 - TRBV6-2/TRBV6-3 TGTGCCAGCAGTAAAACAGGACAGCTCTTTAACTATGGCTACACCTTC CASSKTGQLFNYGYTF
- TRBJ2-3 once TRBV3-1/TRBV3-2 TGTGCCAGCAGCCAAGCTCCCTTCCTACGGAGCACAGATACGCAGTATTTT CASSQAPFLRSTDTQYF
TRBD2 TRBJ2-3 - TRBV19 TGTGCCAGTAGGAAGAATGTAGCGGGGACCACAGATACGCAGTATTTT CASRKNVAGTTDTQYF
TRBD1 TRBJ1-2 many TRBV5-1 TGCGCCAGCAGTTACGCAATAGGACAGGGAGCTAACTATGGCTACACCTTC CASSYAIGQGANYGYTF
- TRBJ1-1 once TRBV9 TGTGCCAGCAGCGTAGGACTAGGGGACACTGAAGCTTTCTTT CASSVGLGDTEAFF